Described below is a single TCR beta chain sequence and its context. Its antigen remains unknown. Stated time point: cycle 4 day 1 (C4D1), after more than five weeks of nivolumab. In every patient, relapse followed autologous stem cell transplantation, while exposure to brentuximab vedotin differed. Investigators obtained CD8+ T cells from thawed PBMCs by magnetic negative selection. Best responses were complete response, partial response or progressive disease. The sample belongs to a study of PD-1 blockade in classical Hodgkin lymphoma. Overall study: Patients were treated with nivolumab at 3 mg/kg, and this was given intravenously every 2 weeks. Study-level points and caveats: By C4D1, diversity of CD4+ TCRs had risen significantly, whereas that of CD8+ TCRs had not. Nivolumab initiation under 1 year post-ASCT meant exclusion.

The assay was immunoSEQ multiplex PCR, and TCRdb's table has in-frame clones only and misses some. The sample lists more than 8,000 clones, around 80% occurring once. V dropped 1 base and J dropped 7; count of bases not matched to a gene: 19. CDR1 is SGHNT and CDR2 is YENEEA in the germline V gene. The CDR3 spans 20 residues. The chain uses TRBV11-3 and TRBJ2-4; the match to TRBD2 covers 10 bases. Sample: CD8+ T cells from blood, taken before the fourth cycle of nivolumab. This TCR came from a human donor with classical Hodgkin lymphoma. As DNA, the CDR3 is TGTGCCAGCAGCTTAGGAGGCCTAGCGGGGGAGGGCATAAGAGCTAACATTCAGTACTTC. Its translation: CASSLGGLAGEGIRANIQYF.